This T cell receptor beta chain was found in a study of T-cell memory formation after mild COVID-19. TCRdb itself ran the 5' RACE reads through MiXCR, one entry per CDR3 protein. The sample includes roughly 200,000 distinct CDR3 sequences, roughly 17% of them seen just once. The CDR3 is 14 amino acids. The germline V gene has CDR1 SGHRS and CDR2 YFSETQ. Losses at the gene ends were 7 bases for V and 4 bases for J; bases not matched to a gene: 9. The material sequenced was PBMCs or a T cell subset sorted from them (not recorded which). The chain has TRBV5-1 and TRBJ1-1; 8 bases map to TRBD1. The TCR comes from an adult woman who had mild COVID-19 (a few samples of this study predate the infection). Cell type and time point are not known. This CDR3 is CASQQGVRGTEAFF. The DNA of the CDR3 is TGCGCCAGCCAACAGGGGGTGAGGGGCACTGAAGCTTTCTTT.